The 8 T cell receptor beta chains presented below share a single source sample, sequenced in a study of T cells in Graves' hyperthyroidism and ophthalmopathy. Amplification of TCR beta CDR3 regions was performed using RNA transcripts as template. When the TCR CDR3 underwent first-round RT-PCR, the HTBI primer set was used. TCRdb ran MiXCR on the multiplex PCR reads and lists one entry per CDR3 protein. The data contain about 400,000 distinct CDR3 sequences, roughly 15% of them singletons. The specimen sequenced was blood. The receptor source for this set is a woman aged 18-30 years with Graves' hyperthyroidism.

This clonotype was counted ten times or more. V and J are TRBV11-2 and TRBJ2-7; possibly TRBD1 or TRBD2 for D (5 bases each). This CDR3 has 14 amino acids. CDR1 is SGHAT, CDR2 FQNNGV, per germline. Trimming shortened V by 5 bases and J by 6 bases, and 17 bases separated the two germline ends. The CDR3 protein is CASSPGTGPLEQYF. CDR3 bases: TGTGCCAGCAGCCCCGGGACGGGCCCCCTCGAGCAGTACTTC. Combining the CDR3 with reference TRBV11-2 and TRBJ2-7 gives the whole variable domain EAGVAQSPRYKIIEKRQSVAFWCNPISGHATLYWYQQILGQGPKLLIQFQNNGVVDDSQLPKDRFSAERLKGVDSTLKIQPAKLEDSAVYLCASSPGTGPLEQYFGPGTRLTVT.

The table lists this clonotype with many counts. The chain recombines TRBV12-3 or TRBV12-4 with TRBJ1-2, with D perhaps matching TRBD1 (6 bases). Trimming stripped 6 bases from V and 4 bases from J, with 15 bases between. The CDR3 length is 14 residues. CDR3 region: CASRPTGLGYGYTF. DNA for the CDR3: TGTGCCAGCAGGCCCACAGGGTTAGGCTATGGCTACACCTTC.

Ten or more counts support this clonotype. The chain links TRBV5-1 to TRBJ2-3; unclear D gene. From germline, CDR1 is SGHRS and CDR2 YFSETQ. The CDR3 sequence is 13 residues long. V lost 0 bases and J lost 5, with 7 bases in between. The CDR3 region has the DNA TGCGCCAGCAGCTTGGTACAGAAAGATACGCAGTATTTT. It codes for CASSLVQKDTQYF. Complete variable domain (other parts from reference TRBV5-1 and TRBJ2-3): KAGVTQTPRYLIKTRGQQVTLSCSPISGHRSVSWYQQTPGQGLQFLFEYFSETQRNKGNFPGRFSGRQFSNSRSEMNVSTLELGDSALYLCASSLVQKDTQYFGPGTRLTVL.

This clonotype occurred a few times. The V and J genes are TRBV5-1 and TRBJ1-2; 7 positions match TRBD1. The CDR3 totals 17 residues. Germline V gene lookup returns CDR1 SGHRS and CDR2 YFSETQ. With 1 base clipped from V and 2 bases from J, the junction kept 11 bases outside the gene matches. The CDR3 here is CASSLWGPGQQNYGYTF. The CDR3 nucleotides are TGCGCCAGCAGCTTGTGGGGACCGGGACAGCAAAACTATGGCTACACCTTC.

There are many counts of this clonotype. The chain joins TRBV27 to TRBJ1-6; weak D call: TRBD1 (6 bases). Per the germline V gene, CDR1 is MNHEY and CDR2 is SMNVEV (reference sequence). The CDR3 length is 15 residues. Between the trimmed V and J ends, which lost 2 bases and 9 bases, there was a span of 14 bases. CDR3 in DNA: TGTGCCAGCAGTTTAAGACAGGCCGGTAGTTCACCCCTCCACTTT. Its translation is CASSLRQAGSSPLHF.

This clonotype was recorded many times. The genes are TRBV30 and TRBJ2-7; D is unclear. Trimming shortened V by 2 bases and J by 3 bases, and 14 bases separated the two germline ends. In germline, CDR1 is GTSNPN, CDR2 SVGIG (reference sequence). The CDR3 is 14 residues long. The CDR3, as DNA: TGTGCCTGGAGTTCGGGCCCTGGAGACTACGAGCAGTACTTC. Translation: CAWSSGPGDYEQYF. Drawing the rest from reference TRBV30 and TRBJ2-7, the complete variable domain is SQTIHQWPATLVQPVGSPLSLECTVEGTSNPNLYWYRQAAGRGLQLLFYSVGIGQISSEVPQNLSASRPQDRQFILSSKKLLLSDSGFYLCAWSSGPGDYEQYFGPGTRLTVT.

Worth noting for this clonotype: Since no conserved phenylalanine or tryptophan closes the CDR3, a read error is the likely cause. The gene calls are TRBV6-1 and TRBJ2-7, with 10 bases matching TRBD2. Germline loops: CDR1 MNHNS, CDR2 SASEGT. CDR3 length equals 17 residues. Unmatched junction bases numbered 19, after V lost 9 bases and J lost 5 bases. The CDR3 region has the DNA TGTGCCAGGCCCCTAATTATCCTAGCGGGAGTTCTCCACGAGCAGTACCTC. Translated, it gives CARPLIILAGVLHEQYL.

This clonotype was counted ten times or more. The CDR3 is CASSDWDRGGNTIYF. The DNA for the CDR3 is TGTGCCAGCAGTGATTGGGACAGGGGCGGAAACACCATATATTTT. The genes are TRBV2 and TRBJ1-3; 10 bases fit TRBD1. Germline CDR1 is SNHLY and CDR2 is FYNNEI. The V and J ends lost 3 bases and 4 bases, in that order; junction bases with no gene match: 3. The length of the CDR3 is 15 residues.